This T cell receptor beta chain was captured in a study of beta chain features in type 1 diabetes. In the study overall: Cell yields, gender and age were similar in healthy donors and patients. Study-wide results and limits: All four CD4+ subsets from Type 1 diabetes patients carried moderately but significantly shorter TCRB CDR3s. A pattern of fewer insertions and more deletions at VDJ junctions was seen in type 1 diabetes patients. Whether HLA type affects TCRB rearrangement stayed undetermined in the present work.

V lost 5 bases and J 8 bases, leaving 6 bases between the germline ends. Germline loops: CDR1 SEHNR, CDR2 FQNEAQ (reference sequence). The CDR3 length is 11 residues. This clone has a handful of counts. Its antigen is undetermined. Sorted populations all exceeded 95% purity. TCRB transcripts that were expressed got sequenced, as all of the isolated RNA had been reverse transcribed. Clones were read by immunoSEQ multiplex PCR, and TCRdb kept only the in-frame ones, dropping some. The repertoire holds 200,000 to 250,000 clones, with 16% as singletons. The clonotype was recovered from a man in his thirties or forties with type 1 diabetes. The chain recombines TRBV7-9 with TRBJ1-4; D not resolved. Sequencing was performed on naive CD4+ T cells from blood. The DNA for the CDR3 is TGTGCCAGCAGCACCGCAGAAAAACTGTTTTTT. Its protein is CASSTAEKLFF. The full variable domain, completed using reference TRBV7-9 and TRBJ1-4, is DTGVSQNPRHKITKRGQNVTFRCDPISEHNRLYWYRQTLGQGPEFLTYFQNEAQLEKSRLLSDRFSAERPKGSFSTLEIQRTEQGDSAMYLCASSTAEKLFFGSGTQLSVL.